This entry concerns a single TCR beta chain. Under the authors' procedure: Reference gene primer amplification yielded estimated nucleated cell counts. Assay used: immunoSEQ multiplex PCR; TCRdb lists only in-frame clones, some missing. V, J and clone size were drawn from that table, and D and trimming were deduced from the DNA. The sample shows around 130,000 clones, 88% of them seen only once. The data originate from a study of blood T cell repertoires in COVID-19. The CDR3 loop spans 14 amino acids. The ends lost 0 bases at V and 8 bases at J; junction bases unmatched: 7. Germline-derived CDR1 and CDR2 are SGDLS and YYNGEE.

The chain uses TRBV9 and TRBJ1-2; the match to TRBD1 covers 7 bases. Sequencing was done on a sample of peripheral blood. The sequence was obtained from a human donor with COVID-19, enrolled during active disease. The donor label of this sample is uncertain. In DNA form, the CDR3 reads TGTGCCAGCAGCGTAGTGTCACGGGACAGCGGCTACACCTTC. Translating it yields CASSVVSRDSGYTF.